Described below is a single T cell receptor (beta chain) sequence and its context. What it binds is unknown. CDR3 length: 12 residues. Germline trimming cut 6 bases from V and 11 bases from J; bases unmatched to any gene: 8. This sample stems from a study of T cell responses to AZD1222 COVID-19 vaccine. Findings of the study overall: Within unmutated variant regions lay the reported targets of nearly half of spike-specific TCRs. Repertoires were obtained solely post-peak T cell response. Researchers report vaccine-associated CD4 TCRs spanning spike, with dominance at 160-218 and 743-854.

TCRdb keeps only in-frame clones here, not all; method: immunoSEQ multiplex PCR. The sample contains around 150,000 clones, 92% of which appear only once. The sequencing used peripheral blood, collected 28 days after the second AZD1222 dose. This TCR was recovered from an adult who received the AZD1222 COVID-19 vaccine. The chain carries TRBV12-3 or TRBV12-4 and TRBJ1-1, with 8 nucleotides matching TRBD1. CDR3 sequence (DNA): TGTGCCAGCAGCCAACCGACAGGGGCGGCTTTCTTT. Amino acids: CASSQPTGAAFF.